This entry features one TCR beta chain sequence. The antigen it binds to is not known. Nothing much larger sits one base from this clone, and base qualities are not available. These data are taken from a study of T-cell memory formation after mild COVID-19 (dated by TCRdb to about 2021). Regarding the complete study: TCR sequence clusters from the two donors were largely donor specific. Longitudinal TCRalpha and TCRbeta repertoire sequencing tracked T-cell clones expanding and contracting after mild COVID-19 in a couple of donors. Two young, previously healthy adult volunteers, one female and one male, were included in the cohort. Summary of the overall study and its limitations: SARS-CoV-2 specificity of the second-wave clones peaking on day 37 was not confirmed. The study covered only a couple of mild cases, and larger cohorts including severe cases with pre-infection samples were considered necessary. Some responding clones were detected in pre-infection memory, suggesting pre-existing cross-reactive memory T cells joined the SARS-CoV-2 response. Contracting CD4+ clones appeared mostly in the CM and EM memory subsets, whereas CD8+ clones were enriched in EMRA. Clones contracting from day 15 to 85 had balanced CD4/CD8 phenotypes, while a second wave expanding from day 15 to 37 was biased towards CD4+.

Ficoll-Paque density gradient centrifugation was the method used to isolate PBMCs. Sequencing was performed on an Illumina NovaSeq 6000. TCRalpha and TCRbeta cDNA libraries were constructed by 5'RACE with constant-segment primers, with sample barcodes and unique molecular identifiers being introduced. Trizol reagent was used to extract RNA from every sample. Amplification of the libraries took two PCR steps, and the second step added a second sample barcode plus Illumina TruSeq adapters. The libraries were sequenced on an Illumina NovaSeq using 2 x 150 bp paired-end reads. The source study handled its data this way. The reads were demultiplexed and collapsed into UMI-guided consensus sequences using migec v1.2.7. Using mixcr v2.1.11, the UMI consensuses were aligned to TRA and TRB V and J templates and assembled into clonotypes. A clonotype was counted as expanded or contracted only when both edgeR and NoisET called the clonotype significant, with the noise models trained on biological replicates. For edgeR calls, the thresholds were a false discovery rate-adjusted p below 0.01 and a log2 fold-change of 1. PCA with hierarchical clustering of max-normalized trajectories of the 1000 most abundant clonotypes was used as exploratory dynamics analysis. Separately sequenced CD4+ and CD8+ repertoires were used to assign the CD4 or CD8 phenotype of responding clones. The public reads were run again by TCRdb, first through fastp at Q25 and then through MiXCR, and only productive beta chains were kept. All rows with the same CDR3 protein become a single entry with the most common DNA and genes. What appears here as the V and J calls and clone size reflects TCRdb's work, not the paper's. A total of 75,000 to 95,000 distinct CDR3 sequences appear in this sample, around 13% of them only once. About 28% of the sample comes from the top ten.

The junction shows trimming of 2 bases on V and 8 bases on J, and the gene matches do not reach 9 bases of it. Inclusive of the bounding cysteine and phenylalanine, the CDR3 is 15 residues long. Only the CDR3 DNA stays, 45 bases, in frame from base 1. The germline V gene gives CDR1 as MNHEY and CDR2 as SVGAGI. The V and J segments used are TRBV6-5 and TRBJ2-7, with 10 middle bases fitting TRBD2. This TCR was sampled from an adult woman who had mild COVID-19 (a few samples of this study predate the infection). The sample titles of this study are shuffled in the database, so cell type and time point are left out; the donor was told from shared clones. Sequenced material: PBMCs or a T cell subset sorted from them (not recorded which). CDR3 loop: CASSYRSGRAHKQYF. The nucleotide sequence reads TGTGCCAGCAGTTACCGGAGCGGGAGGGCCCACAAGCAGTACTTC.